This T cell receptor (beta chain) was obtained from a study of T cell repertoires in cytomegalovirus infection. About the research overall: CMV epitopes that were recently identified and HLA-C-restricted were used alongside well-studied HLA-B-restricted ones. Public TCR beta signatures provided an indication of both CMV infection and a matching HLA type. Study-wide results and caveats: Across the ex vivo response, the dominant clonotypes were HLA-C-restricted CMV-specific TCR beta clonotypes. Cumulative public TCR beta family frequency identified carriers of CMV plus the relevant HLA.

Germline V CDR1 and CDR2: SEHNR, FQNEAQ (reference sequence). CDR3 length equals 13 residues. This clonotype was seen a handful of times. Its matching antigen is unknown. TCRdb reanalysed the reads using MiXCR and keeps one entry per CDR3 protein. The data contain about 130,000 distinct CDR3 sequences, roughly 32% of them singletons. This receptor was identified in a human donor in good health (CMV status not recorded). Some clones in this sample may be carry-over from other donors' samples. The chain combines TRBV7-9 with TRBJ2-5, with 9 bases matching TRBD1. Here the sequenced sample was CD8+ T cells from cultured PBMCs, taken from culture after CMV antigen stimulation. CDR3 loop: CATGQGIRETQYF. For the CDR3, the DNA is TGTGCAACCGGACAGGGGATTCGAGAGACCCAGTACTTC.